This is a list of T cell receptor beta chains from one sample in a study of blood T cells in healthy people across ages. TCRdb re-analysed the 5' RACE reads in MiXCR, keeping a single row per CDR3 protein. Among around 870,000 distinct CDR3 sequences, more than 25% were seen once, and the ten largest hold 15% to 20%. Sequencing was done on a sample of blood. All receptors come from a woman older than 75 in good health. The CDR3 runs from the conserved cysteine through the conserved F or W. The order of the fields is D gene, J gene, V gene, clone size, CDR3 protein, CDR3 DNA. D genes are given only for firm matches. Rows give clone size only sometimes, using once, few, many, or a class for an expanded clone.

D: TRBD1
J: TRBJ2-3
V: TRBV15
size: many
CDR3: CATSRAGTATDTQYF
DNA: TGTGCCACCAGCAGAGCAGGGACAGCCACAGATACGCAGTATTTT

D: .
J: TRBJ2-1
V: TRBV4-3
size: many
CDR3: CASSQDPGRNEQFF
DNA: TGCGCCAGCAGCCAAGATCCGGGAAGGAATGAGCAGTTCTTC

D: TRBD1
J: TRBJ2-7
V: TRBV12-3/TRBV12-4
size: many
CDR3: CASSLTGDPHEQYF
DNA: TGTGCCAGCAGTTTGACAGGGGATCCCCACGAGCAGTACTTC

D: .
J: TRBJ2-3
V: TRBV5-1
size: many
CDR3: CASRTSSTDTQYF
DNA: TGTGCCAGCCGGACCTCCTCTACAGATACGCAGTATTTT

D: TRBD1
J: TRBJ1-6
V: TRBV5-1
size: few
CDR3: CASSLVGQQNYNSPLHF
DNA: TGCGCCAGCAGCCTTGTGGGACAGCAGAATTATAATTCACCCCTCCACTTT

D: .
J: TRBJ1-2
V: TRBV29-1
size: many
CDR3: CSVSLRGLYGYTF
DNA: TGCAGCGTGTCCCTAAGAGGACTCTATGGCTACACCTTC

D: .
J: TRBJ1-1
V: TRBV7-2
size: .
CDR3: CASSSFRDGEAFF
DNA: TGTGCCAGCAGCTCATTCCGGGACGGTGAAGCTTTCTTT

D: .
J: TRBJ1-2
V: TRBV30
size: .
CDR3: CAWSDPKYHVRAGYTF
DNA: TGTGCCTGGAGTGACCCAAAATATCACGTCCGGGCTGGCTACACCTTC

D: .
J: TRBJ1-3
V: TRBV12-3/TRBV12-4
size: .
CDR3: CASSFYQVSGNTIYF
DNA: TGTGCCAGCAGTTTTTATCAGGTCTCTGGAAACACCATATATTTT

D: TRBD2
J: TRBJ2-3
V: TRBV7-9
size: many
CDR3: CASSSRAESSGVKDTQYF
DNA: TGTGCCAGCAGCTCTAGGGCAGAGTCTAGCGGGGTGAAAGATACGCAGTATTTT

D: .
J: TRBJ2-2
V: TRBV7-2
size: .
CDR3: CASSIDWNTGELFF
DNA: TGTGCCAGCAGCATCGACTGGAACACCGGGGAGCTGTTTTTT

D: TRBD1
J: TRBJ1-5
V: TRBV6-2/TRBV6-3
size: .
CDR3: CASRETGQRSNQPQHF
DNA: TGTGCCAGCAGGGAGACAGGGCAAAGGAGCAATCAGCCCCAGCATTTT

D: .
J: TRBJ1-2
V: TRBV6-6
size: many
CDR3: CASSYGAHYGYTF
DNA: TGTGCCAGCAGTTACGGGGCGCACTATGGCTACACCTTC

D: TRBD1
J: TRBJ1-1
V: TRBV6-1
size: many
CDR3: CASRPGQAKALNTEAFF
DNA: TGTGCCAGCAGACCGGGACAGGCTAAAGCCCTGAACACTGAAGCTTTCTTT

D: .
J: TRBJ2-7
V: TRBV6-2/TRBV6-3
size: many
CDR3: CASSTFGGGEEQYF
DNA: TGTGCCAGCAGTACCTTTGGCGGGGGCGAGGAGCAGTACTTC

D: .
J: TRBJ1-6
V: TRBV20-1
size: many
CDR3: CSAREVETDNSPLHF
DNA: TGCAGTGCTAGAGAGGTAGAAACAGACAATTCACCCCTCCACTTT

D: .
J: TRBJ1-1
V: TRBV12-3/TRBV12-4
size: many
CDR3: CASSLMDTEAFF
DNA: TGTGCCAGCAGTTTAATGGACACTGAAGCTTTCTTT

D: .
J: TRBJ1-2
V: TRBV5-1
size: .
CDR3: CASSLGVQTNNYGYTF
DNA: TGCGCCAGCAGCTTGGGGGTGCAGACTAATAACTATGGCTACACCTTC

D: .
J: TRBJ1-5
V: TRBV12-3/TRBV12-4
size: many
CDR3: CASSLGGGGQPQHF
DNA: TGTGCCAGCAGTTTAGGGGGGGGTGGGCAGCCCCAGCATTTT

D: .
J: TRBJ2-3
V: TRBV7-8
size: once
CDR3: CASSLGGLPAGTQYF
DNA: TGTGCCAGCAGCTTAGGGGGACTCCCGGCGGGTACGCAGTATTTT

D: .
J: TRBJ2-2
V: TRBV25-1
size: .
CDR3: CASSRGQNTGGLFF
DNA: TGTGCCAGCAGCCGGGGACAGAACACCGGGGGGCTGTTTTTT

D: .
J: TRBJ2-3
V: TRBV7-2
size: .
CDR3: CASSLALGGQDTQYF
DNA: TGTGCCAGCAGCTTAGCGCTTGGGGGGCAAGATACGCAGTATTTT

D: .
J: TRBJ1-5
V: TRBV18
size: few
CDR3: CASSPSLGLGNQPQHF
DNA: TGTGCCAGCTCACCCTCACTGGGGCTCGGCAATCAGCCCCAGCATTTT

D: TRBD1
J: TRBJ2-3
V: TRBV7-2
size: many
CDR3: CASSLSPQGYSTDTQYF
DNA: TGTGCCAGCAGCTTATCCCCACAGGGGTACTCCACAGATACGCAGTATTTT

D: TRBD2
J: TRBJ2-1
V: TRBV12-3/TRBV12-4
size: many
CDR3: CASSFLGRGGSEQFF
DNA: TGTGCCAGCAGTTTTTTGGGGCGGGGGGGCAGTGAGCAGTTCTTC

D: TRBD1
J: TRBJ2-5
V: TRBV28
size: many
CDR3: CASSLQGANGEETQYF
DNA: TGTGCCAGCAGTTTACAGGGGGCGAACGGCGAGGAGACCCAGTACTTC

D: TRBD1
J: TRBJ2-1
V: TRBV6-5
size: once
CDR3: CVSSSRLPGQGIWGEQFF
DNA: TGTGTCAGCAGTTCCAGACTCCCGGGACAGGGGATTTGGGGTGAGCAGTTCTTC

D: .
J: TRBJ1-2
V: TRBV6-5
size: many
CDR3: CASSYSRRDSSYGYTF
DNA: TGTGCCAGCAGTTACTCGCGCAGGGACTCTAGCTATGGCTACACCTTC

D: .
J: TRBJ2-1
V: TRBV24-1
size: many
CDR3: CATSDFKDNEQFF
DNA: TGTGCCACCAGTGATTTTAAAGACAATGAGCAGTTCTTC

D: .
J: TRBJ2-7
V: TRBV7-2
size: many
CDR3: CASSLANRPYEQYF
DNA: TGTGCCAGCAGCTTAGCGAACAGACCCTACGAGCAGTACTTC

D: .
J: TRBJ1-6
V: TRBV6-6
size: .
CDR3: CASVGGSYNSPLHF
DNA: TGTGCCAGCGTTGGGGGCTCCTATAATTCACCCCTCCACTTT

D: TRBD1
J: TRBJ1-2
V: TRBV7-9
size: many
CDR3: CASSFGQGQGNGYTF
DNA: TGTGCCAGCAGCTTTGGACAGGGCCAAGGGAATGGCTACACCTTC

D: TRBD1
J: TRBJ2-2
V: TRBV7-2
size: few
CDR3: CASSLDRVTTGELFF
DNA: TGTGCCAGCAGCTTGGACAGGGTGACCACCGGGGAGCTGTTTTTT

D: .
J: TRBJ2-3
V: TRBV6-5
size: .
CDR3: CASSYTWGSGTQYF
DNA: TGTGCCAGCAGTTACACGTGGGGGTCGGGTACGCAGTATTTT

D: TRBD1
J: TRBJ1-2
V: TRBV20-1
size: .
CDR3: CSARPPGQGDYGYTF
DNA: TGCAGTGCTAGGCCTCCTGGACAGGGCGACTATGGCTACACCTTC

D: TRBD1
J: TRBJ1-1
V: TRBV7-2
size: .
CDR3: CASSHGQGVTEAFF
DNA: TGTGCCAGCAGCCATGGACAGGGGGTCACTGAAGCTTTCTTT

D: .
J: TRBJ1-6
V: TRBV14
size: .
CDR3: CASSRHGGANNSPLHF
DNA: TGTGCCAGCAGCCGTCATGGGGGGGCGAATAATTCACCCCTCCACTTT

D: .
J: TRBJ2-5
V: TRBV6-2/TRBV6-3
size: few
CDR3: CASSLWARGETQYF
DNA: TGTGCCAGCAGCCTGTGGGCCCGGGGGGAGACCCAGTACTTC

D: TRBD1
J: TRBJ2-3
V: TRBV9
size: many
CDR3: CASSVSPDRGTDTQYF
DNA: TGTGCCAGCAGCGTAAGTCCGGACAGGGGAACAGATACGCAGTATTTT

D: TRBD1
J: TRBJ2-2
V: TRBV5-1
size: many
CDR3: CASSKDRGRPGELFF
DNA: TGCGCCAGCAGCAAGGACAGGGGGCGCCCCGGGGAGCTGTTTTTT

D: .
J: TRBJ1-2
V: TRBV7-2
size: many
CDR3: CASSLAQAYGYTF
DNA: TGTGCCAGCAGCTTAGCTCAGGCCTATGGCTACACCTTC

D: .
J: TRBJ1-5
V: TRBV5-1
size: few
CDR3: CASSPNPTGTGGRAQPQHF
DNA: TGCGCCAGCAGCCCCAATCCTACCGGGACGGGGGGAAGAGCTCAGCCCCAGCATTTT

D: .
J: TRBJ2-1
V: TRBV5-1
size: many
CDR3: CASSLLGGGSYNEQFF
DNA: TGCGCCAGCAGCTTGTTGGGGGGTGGCTCCTACAATGAGCAGTTCTTC

D: .
J: TRBJ2-1
V: TRBV4-3
size: many
CDR3: CASSQVSSRNEQFF
DNA: TGCGCCAGCAGCCAAGTGAGTTCCAGGAATGAGCAGTTCTTC

D: .
J: TRBJ1-3
V: TRBV7-2
size: many
CDR3: CASSSPVRGNTIYF
DNA: TGTGCCAGCAGTTCTCCGGTGCGTGGAAACACCATATATTTT

D: .
J: TRBJ2-3
V: TRBV11-2
size: many
CDR3: CASSPPGTKDTQYF
DNA: TGTGCCAGCAGCCCTCCCGGGACAAAGGATACGCAGTATTTT

D: .
J: TRBJ1-2
V: TRBV12-3/TRBV12-4
size: .
CDR3: CASSLRVLEYYGYTF
DNA: TGTGCCAGCAGTCTAAGAGTCTTGGAGTACTATGGCTACACCTTC

D: TRBD1
J: TRBJ2-5
V: TRBV5-4
size: few
CDR3: CASTPAPGQQKQETQYF
DNA: TGTGCCAGCACCCCGGCACCGGGACAGCAGAAACAAGAGACCCAGTACTTC

D: .
J: TRBJ1-6
V: TRBV9
size: .
CDR3: CASSPQLWSSYNSPLHF
DNA: TGTGCCAGCAGCCCTCAATTGTGGAGCTCCTATAATTCACCCCTCCACTTT

D: TRBD1
J: TRBJ1-2
V: TRBV5-1
size: .
CDR3: CASSPRGQGGYGYTF
DNA: TGCGCCAGCAGCCCGCGGGGACAGGGGGGCTATGGCTACACCTTC

D: .
J: TRBJ1-4
V: TRBV27
size: .
CDR3: CASSRSGTRELFF
DNA: TGTGCCAGCAGTAGGTCAGGGACGCGAGAACTGTTTTTT

D: .
J: TRBJ2-6
V: TRBV15
size: many
CDR3: CATSRRDSGANVLTF
DNA: TGTGCCACCAGCAGGAGGGACTCTGGGGCCAACGTCCTGACTTTC

D: .
J: TRBJ1-1
V: TRBV10-1
size: many
CDR3: CASSGQANTEAFF
DNA: TGCGCCAGCAGTGGACAGGCGAACACTGAAGCTTTCTTT

D: .
J: TRBJ1-1
V: TRBV6-1
size: few
CDR3: CASSRTAVLTEAFF
DNA: TGTGCCAGCAGCAGGACAGCGGTTTTGACCGAAGCTTTCTTT

D: .
J: TRBJ2-1
V: TRBV6-6
size: many
CDR3: CASSSLLGNEQFF
DNA: TGTGCCAGCAGTTCCCTCCTAGGCAATGAGCAGTTCTTC

D: TRBD1
J: TRBJ1-4
V: TRBV7-2
size: many
CDR3: CASSLAPRGLGEKLFF
DNA: TGTGCCAGCAGCTTAGCGCCTAGGGGGCTTGGTGAAAAACTGTTTTTT

D: .
J: TRBJ2-3
V: TRBV5-1
size: many
CDR3: CASSLVFEDTQYF
DNA: TGCGCCAGCAGCTTGGTGTTTGAAGATACGCAGTATTTT

D: TRBD2
J: TRBJ2-2
V: TRBV7-2
size: .
CDR3: CASSLEYPAGVNTGELFF
DNA: TGTGCCAGCAGCTTAGAGTATCCAGCGGGGGTTAACACCGGGGAGCTGTTTTTT